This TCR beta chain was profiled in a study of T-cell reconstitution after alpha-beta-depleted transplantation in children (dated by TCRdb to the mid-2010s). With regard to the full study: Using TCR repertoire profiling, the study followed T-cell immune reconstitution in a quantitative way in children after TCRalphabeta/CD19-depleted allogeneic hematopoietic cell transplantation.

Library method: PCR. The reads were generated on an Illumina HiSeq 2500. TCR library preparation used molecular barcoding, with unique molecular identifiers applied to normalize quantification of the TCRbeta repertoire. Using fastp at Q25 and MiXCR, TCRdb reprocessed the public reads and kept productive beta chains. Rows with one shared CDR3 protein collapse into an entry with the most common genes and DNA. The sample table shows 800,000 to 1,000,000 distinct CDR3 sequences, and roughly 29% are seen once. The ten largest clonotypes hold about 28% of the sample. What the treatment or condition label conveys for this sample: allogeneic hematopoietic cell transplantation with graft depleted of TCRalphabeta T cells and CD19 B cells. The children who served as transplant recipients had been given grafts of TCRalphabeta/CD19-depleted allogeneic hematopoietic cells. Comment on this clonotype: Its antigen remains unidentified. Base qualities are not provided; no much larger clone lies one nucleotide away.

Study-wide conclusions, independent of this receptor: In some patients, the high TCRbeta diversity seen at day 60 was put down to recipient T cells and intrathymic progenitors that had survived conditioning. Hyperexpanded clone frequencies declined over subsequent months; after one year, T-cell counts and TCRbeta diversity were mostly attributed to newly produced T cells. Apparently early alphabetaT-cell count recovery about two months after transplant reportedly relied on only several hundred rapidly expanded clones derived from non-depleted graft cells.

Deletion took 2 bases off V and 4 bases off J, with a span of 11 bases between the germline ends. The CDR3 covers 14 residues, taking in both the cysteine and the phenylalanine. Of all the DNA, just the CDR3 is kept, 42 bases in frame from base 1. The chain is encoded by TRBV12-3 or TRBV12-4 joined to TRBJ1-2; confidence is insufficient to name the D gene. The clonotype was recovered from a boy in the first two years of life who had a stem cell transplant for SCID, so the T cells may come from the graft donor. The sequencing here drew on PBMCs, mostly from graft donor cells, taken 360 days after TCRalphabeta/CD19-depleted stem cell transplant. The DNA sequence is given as TGTGCCAGCAGTTTAACGGGGTTCGGCTATGGCTACACCTTC. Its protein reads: CASSLTGFGYGYTF.